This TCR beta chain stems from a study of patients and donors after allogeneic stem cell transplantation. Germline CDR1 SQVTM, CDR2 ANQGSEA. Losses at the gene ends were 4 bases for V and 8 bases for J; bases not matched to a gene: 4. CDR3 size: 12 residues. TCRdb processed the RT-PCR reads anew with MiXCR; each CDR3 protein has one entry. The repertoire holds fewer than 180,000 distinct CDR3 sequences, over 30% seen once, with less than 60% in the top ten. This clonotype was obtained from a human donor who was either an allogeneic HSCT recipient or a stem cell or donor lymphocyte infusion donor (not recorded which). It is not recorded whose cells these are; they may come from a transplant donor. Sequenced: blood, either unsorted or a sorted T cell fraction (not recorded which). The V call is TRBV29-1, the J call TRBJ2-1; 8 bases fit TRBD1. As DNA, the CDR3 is TGCAGCGTTGTGGACAGGGACGATGAGCAGTTCTTC. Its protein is CSVVDRDDEQFF.